Below are 23 T cell receptor beta chains sequenced from a single sample in a study of blood T cell repertoires in COVID-19. Assay used: immunoSEQ multiplex PCR; TCRdb lists only in-frame clones, some missing. The sample has about 290,000 clones, around 90% seen once. Input material: PBMCs or T cells enriched from blood (not recorded which). The receptors were sampled from a woman aged 40 to 50 who had recovered from COVID-19.

A word on this clone: The identical CDR3 is also encoded by other nucleotide sequences in the sample. The rearrangement uses TRBV7-2 and TRBJ1-2; 7 bases line up with TRBD1. The CDR3 contains 13 residues. V shed 3 bases and J 6 bases; nucleotides not matched to a gene: 4. Germline-derived CDR1 and CDR2 are SGHTA and FQGNSA. CDR3: CASSFRQGDGYTF. The CDR3 nucleotides read TGTGCCAGCAGCTTCCGACAGGGAGATGGCTACACCTTC.

The gene calls are TRBV5-1 and TRBJ2-7, with 9 nucleotides matching TRBD1. Germline V gene data show CDR1 as SGHRS and CDR2 as YFSETQ. V shed 5 bases and J 2 bases; nucleotides not matched to a gene: 5. The CDR3 consists of 14 residues. DNA for the CDR3: TGCGCCAGCAGGGCCGGGACAGGGACCTACGAGCAGTACTTC. Translated, it gives CASRAGTGTYEQYF. Filled out from reference TRBV5-1 and TRBJ2-7, the complete variable domain reads KAGVTQTPRYLIKTRGQQVTLSCSPISGHRSVSWYQQTPGQGLQFLFEYFSETQRNKGNFPGRFSGRQFSNSRSEMNVSTLELGDSALYLCASRAGTGTYEQYFGPGTRLTVT.

DNA for the CDR3: TGTGCCAGTAGTACGAGGACTAGCGGGAGGGTGGTCACCGGGGAGCTGTTTTTT. The encoded protein is CASSTRTSGRVVTGELFF. The rearrangement links TRBV19 to TRBJ2-2; 15 positions match TRBD2. This CDR3 is 18 amino acids long. Trimming removed 4 bases from V and 4 bases from J; junction bases left unmatched: 7. In germline, CDR1 is LNHDA, CDR2 SQIVND (reference sequence).

The chain joins TRBV5-1 to TRBJ2-7, with a tentative D call TRBD2 (6 bases). This CDR3 is 14 amino acids long. Germline loops: CDR1 SGHRS, CDR2 YFSETQ. V lost 0 bases to trimming and J lost 2 bases, with 9 bases between them. This CDR3 is CASSLVPGAYEQYF. CDR3 DNA sequence: TGCGCCAGCAGCTTGGTTCCGGGAGCCTACGAGCAGTACTTC.

The chain links TRBV5-1 to TRBJ1-1; TRBD1 matches at 11 bases. The V gene end was trimmed by 2 bases and the J gene end by 1 base; junction bases not matched to a gene: 7. The CDR3 is 17 residues long. CDR1 SGHRS and CDR2 YFSETQ come from the germline V gene. The chain's CDR3 is CASSFWTGGAGNTEAFF. The DNA for the CDR3 is TGCGCCAGCAGCTTTTGGACAGGGGGCGCCGGGAACACTGAAGCTTTCTTT.

The V and J genes are TRBV5-1 and TRBJ2-5; 7 nucleotides match TRBD2. Germline V gives CDR1 SGHRS, CDR2 YFSETQ. V dropped 4 bases and J dropped 7; count of bases not matched to a gene: 7. The CDR3 length is 13 residues. In DNA, the CDR3 is TGCGCCAGCAGCCCTGGCGGGGAGGGGACCCAGTACTTC. Translated, it gives CASSPGGEGTQYF.

This clone was seen a handful of times. The chain carries TRBV14 and TRBJ1-3; TRBD1 aligns across 10 bases. V lost 10 bases and J lost 2; bases outside the gene matches: 2. Germline V lookup: CDR1 SGHDN, CDR2 FVKESK. This CDR3 has 13 residues. CDR3 residues: CATGQGTGNTIYF. DNA of the CDR3: TGTGCCACGGGACAGGGGACTGGAAACACCATATATTTT.

Turning to this clone: The junction departs from the called germline gene at one end, perhaps through a read error. The chain joins TRBV5-1 to TRBJ1-6; 7 nucleotides match TRBD1. Germline CDR1 SGHRS, CDR2 YFSETQ. The CDR3 contains 16 residues. The CDR3 here is CASSLAGDSYYSPLHF. In nucleotides, the CDR3 is TGCGCCAGCAGCTTGGCCGGGGACAGCTATTATTCACCCCTCCACTTT.

This chain joins TRBV4-2 and TRBJ1-6; perhaps TRBD1 as D (6 bases). The CDR3 extends over 17 amino acids. Germline V gene data show CDR1 as LGHNA and CDR2 as YNFKEQ. V was shortened by 0 bases and J by 10 bases, with 19 bases between the two germline ends. The CDR3 region is CASSQDRSGTYTSPLHF. Written as DNA, the CDR3 is TGTGCCAGCAGCCAAGATAGGTCCGGGACATACACCTCACCCCTCCACTTT.

The chain is built from TRBV9 and TRBJ1-2, with 9 bases that match TRBD1. The CDR3 is 15 amino acids. The V and J ends lost 3 bases and 2 bases, in that order; junction bases with no gene match: 5. CDR1 and CDR2 (germline): SGDLS, YYNGEE. This chain's CDR3 is CASSASGTGNYGYTF. The CDR3 DNA reads as TGTGCCAGCAGCGCCTCCGGGACAGGGAACTATGGCTACACCTTC.

The CDR3 DNA sequence: TGTGCCAGTAGTACCCAAGGCAGGGGCGCCGACACCGGGGAGCTGTTTTTT. It is translated as CASSTQGRGADTGELFF. The V and J genes are TRBV19 and TRBJ2-2; D is possibly TRBD1 (6 bases). The CDR3 loop spans 17 amino acids. Germline V CDR1 and CDR2: LNHDA, SQIVND (reference sequence). Trimming removed 4 bases from V and 3 bases from J, with 18 bases in between.

The chain links TRBV4-2 to TRBJ2-1; 7 bases line up with TRBD2. The V gene's germline CDR1 is LGHNA and CDR2 YNFKEQ. This CDR3 contains 14 residues. The trim removed 3 bases at V and 3 bases at J, leaving 2 bases unmatched. CDR3 bases: TGTGCCAGCAGCCAGGCTAGCGGCTACAATGAGCAGTTCTTC. Translated, it gives CASSQASGYNEQFF.

There are a few counts of this clone. This chain connects TRBV21-1 to TRBJ1-4; the D call TRBD1 from the table was never checked on the DNA. TRBV21-1 is described as a pseudogene. CDR3 length: 14 residues. CDR3 in DNA: TGTGCCAGCTACGACAGGGTAGCTAATGAAAAACTGTTTTTT. This codes for CASYDRVANEKLFF.

Comments on this clone: An end of the junction differs from the germline gene, which may be a read error. The genes are TRBV30 and TRBJ2-7; possible D gene TRBD2, 7 bases. In germline, CDR1 is GTSNPN, CDR2 SVGIG (reference sequence). This CDR3 comprises 13 residues. The CDR3 bases are TGTGCCTGGGGGCGGCGGGAGCCCGTAGGGACACACTTC. Its translation is CAWGRREPVGTHF.

The rearrangement joins TRBV2 to TRBJ2-4, with D uncertain. The V end was cut by 1 base, the J end by 1 base, with 23 bases between. This CDR3 has 20 residues. CDR1 and CDR2 (germline): SNHLY, FYNNEI. CDR3 sequence (DNA): TGTGCCAGCAGTGAAGTGTTTGGTAGCCCGAGCCGGCCCGCCAAAAACATTCAGTACTTC. Its translation: CASSEVFGSPSRPAKNIQYF.

This chain links TRBV2 with TRBJ1-1; TRBD1 aligns across 8 bases. Germline values: CDR1 SNHLY, CDR2 FYNNEI. This CDR3 comprises 14 residues. Unmatched junction bases numbered 8, after V lost 1 base and J lost 10 bases. CDR3 DNA sequence: TGTGCCAGCAGTGAAGTCAGGGGGCGAACGGGAGCTTTCTTT. This sequence encodes CASSEVRGRTGAFF. The whole variable domain, filled in from reference TRBV2 and TRBJ1-1, reads EPEVTQTPSHQVTQMGQEVILRCVPISNHLYFYWYRQILGQKVEFLVSFYNNEISEKSEIFDDQFSVERPDGSNFTLKIRSTKLEDSAMYFCASSEVRGRTGAFFGQGTRLTVV.

The J gene is TRBJ2-2, the V gene TRBV30, with D possibly being TRBD1 (5 bases). This CDR3 spans 14 amino acids. Germline loops: CDR1 GTSNPN, CDR2 SVGIG (reference sequence). Trimming stripped 2 bases from V and 4 bases from J, with 11 bases between. In DNA, the CDR3 is TGTGCCTGGAGTCCAGGGATAGGCACCGGGGAGCTGTTTTTT. It codes for CAWSPGIGTGELFF. Drawing the rest from reference TRBV30 and TRBJ2-2, the complete variable domain is SQTIHQWPATLVQPVGSPLSLECTVEGTSNPNLYWYRQAAGRGLQLLFYSVGIGQISSEVPQNLSASRPQDRQFILSSKKLLLSDSGFYLCAWSPGIGTGELFFGEGSRLTVL.

The chain couples TRBV9 to TRBJ2-1; a weak D match, TRBD2 (5 bases). The CDR3 totals 20 residues. V lost 2 bases to trimming and J lost 0 bases, with 24 bases between them. The germline V gene encodes CDR1 SGDLS and CDR2 YYNGEE. CDR3 residues: CASSVSSPGSLLGSYNEQFF. In DNA form, the CDR3 reads TGTGCCAGCAGCGTTTCTAGCCCCGGAAGCCTCTTGGGCTCCTACAATGAGCAGTTCTTC.

The chain is built from TRBV6-5 and TRBJ2-1, with 7 bases identical to TRBD2. J lost 2 bases, V lost 4 bases, and 5 bases had no gene match. CDR3 length: 15 amino acids. Germline assignment: CDR1 MNHEY and CDR2 SVGAGI. The CDR3 reads CASSSPGLTYNEQFF. For the CDR3, the DNA is TGTGCCAGCAGTTCCCCGGGACTAACCTACAATGAGCAGTTCTTC.

The chain recombines TRBV5-1 with TRBJ2-1, with 10 nucleotides matching TRBD2. From germline, CDR1 is SGHRS and CDR2 YFSETQ. This CDR3 comprises 18 residues. The trim removed 4 bases at V and 3 bases at J, leaving 13 bases unmatched. The CDR3 region is CASSPALAGTSVYNEQFF. CDR3 sequence (DNA): TGCGCCAGCAGCCCCGCTCTAGCCGGGACTAGCGTCTACAATGAGCAGTTCTTC.

V and J are TRBV2 and TRBJ1-5; 7 positions match TRBD1. CDR1 is SNHLY and CDR2 is FYNNEI in the germline V gene. The CDR3 contains 13 residues. The trim removed 7 bases at V and 4 bases at J, leaving 4 bases unmatched. CDR3 in DNA: TGTGCCAGCACAGGACAGGTAAATCAGCCCCAGCATTTT. It yields the protein CASTGQVNQPQHF.

The gene calls are TRBV3-1 (or the pseudogene TRBV3-2) and TRBJ1-4; D not resolved. The CDR3 sequence is 13 residues long. Germline V gene sequence: CDR1 LGHDT, CDR2 YNNKEL (reference sequence). V was shortened by 3 bases and J by 7 bases, with 9 bases between the two germline ends. This chain's CDR3 is CASSHLLAEKLFF. In DNA, the CDR3 is TGTGCCAGCAGCCATTTATTGGCTGAAAAACTGTTTTTT.

This rearrangement joins TRBV3-1 (or the pseudogene TRBV3-2) to TRBJ1-1, with 11 bases identical to TRBD1. The CDR3 has 15 residues. V was clipped by 4 bases and J by 2 bases; unmatched bases: 3. Germline V gene sequence: CDR1 LGHDT, CDR2 YNNKEL (reference sequence). The CDR3 is CASSPRTGGNTEAFF. The CDR3 DNA follows: TGTGCCAGCAGCCCGAGGACAGGGGGCAACACTGAAGCTTTCTTT.